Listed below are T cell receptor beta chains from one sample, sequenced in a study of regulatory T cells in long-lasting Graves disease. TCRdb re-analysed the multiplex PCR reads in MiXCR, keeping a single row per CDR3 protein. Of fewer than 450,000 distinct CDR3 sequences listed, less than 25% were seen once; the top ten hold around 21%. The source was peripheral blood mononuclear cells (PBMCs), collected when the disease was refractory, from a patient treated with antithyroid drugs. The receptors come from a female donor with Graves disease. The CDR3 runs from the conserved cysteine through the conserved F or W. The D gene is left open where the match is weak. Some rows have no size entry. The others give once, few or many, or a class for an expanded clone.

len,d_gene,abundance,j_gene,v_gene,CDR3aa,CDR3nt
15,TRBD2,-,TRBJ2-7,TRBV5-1,CAKNSGRDPVEEQYF,TGCGCCAAGAATAGCGGGAGGGATCCGGTTGAGGAGCAGTACTTC
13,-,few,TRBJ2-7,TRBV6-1,CASSEEVRGEQYF,TGTGCCAGCAGTGAAGAGGTGCGCGGGGAGCAGTACTTC
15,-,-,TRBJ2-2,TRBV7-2,CASSLSGSGSGELFF,TGTGCCAGCAGCTTAAGCGGGTCGGGGTCCGGGGAGCTGTTTTTT
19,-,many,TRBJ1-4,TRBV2,CASSPWQGVIPSTNEKLFF,TGTGCCAGCAGTCCATGGCAAGGGGTAATTCCTTCAACTAATGAAAAACTGTTTTTT
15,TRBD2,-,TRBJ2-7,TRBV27,CASSYQAGTGYEQYF,TGTGCCAGCAGTTATCAAGCGGGGACCGGCTACGAGCAGTACTTC
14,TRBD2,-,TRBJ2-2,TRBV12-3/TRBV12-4,CASSSGTSGGELFF,TGTGCCAGCAGCTCCGGGACTAGCGGGGGGGAGCTGTTTTTT
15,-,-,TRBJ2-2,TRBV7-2,CASARYINTDGELFF,TGTGCCAGCGCCAGATACATTAACACCGACGGGGAGCTGTTTTTT
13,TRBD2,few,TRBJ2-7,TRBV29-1,CSVSGISSYEQYF,TGCAGCGTAAGCGGGATATCTTCATACGAGCAGTACTTC
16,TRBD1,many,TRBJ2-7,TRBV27,CASSPTQGAESYEQYF,TGTGCCAGCAGTCCGACCCAGGGGGCGGAGTCCTACGAGCAGTACTTC
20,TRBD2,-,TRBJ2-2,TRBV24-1,CATSDPSPGTSGRGGGGLFF,TGTGCCACCAGTGACCCTAGTCCCGGGACTAGCGGGAGAGGTGGCGGGGGGCTGTTTTTT
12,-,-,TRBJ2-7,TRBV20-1,CSAQGLQYEQYF,TGCAGTGCCCAGGGACTCCAATACGAGCAGTACTTC
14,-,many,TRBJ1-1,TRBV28,CASSQARVITEAFF,TGTGCCAGCAGTCAGGCTAGGGTAATCACTGAAGCTTTCTTT
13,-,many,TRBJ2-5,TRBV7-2,CASSFPSGETQYF,TGTGCCAGCAGCTTCCCCTCCGGGGAGACCCAGTACTTC
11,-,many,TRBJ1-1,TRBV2,CASGVNTEAFF,TGTGCCAGCGGGGTGAACACTGAAGCTTTCTTT
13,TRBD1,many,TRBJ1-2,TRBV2,CATGQGIGYGYTF,TGTGCCACCGGACAGGGGATCGGCTATGGCTACACCTTC
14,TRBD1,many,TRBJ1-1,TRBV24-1,CATRRQGIDTEAFF,TGTGCCACCAGACGACAGGGGATCGACACTGAAGCTTTCTTT
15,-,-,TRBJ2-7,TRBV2,CASGFSEEGTYEQYF,TGTGCCAGCGGCTTCAGCGAGGAGGGAACCTACGAGCAGTACTTC
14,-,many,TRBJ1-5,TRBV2,CASTRGGGNQPQHF,TGTGCCAGCACCCGCGGGGGTGGCAATCAGCCCCAGCATTTT
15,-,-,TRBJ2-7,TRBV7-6,CASSLEPGHMYEQYF,TGTGCCAGCAGCTTAGAACCGGGACACATGTACGAGCAGTACTTC
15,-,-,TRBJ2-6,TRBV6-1,CASSRMGSGANVLTF,TGTGCCAGCAGTCGGATGGGCTCTGGGGCCAACGTCCTGACTTTC
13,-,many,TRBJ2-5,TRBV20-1,CSASGGMDETQYF,TGCAGTGCTAGTGGGGGGATGGACGAGACCCAGTACTTC
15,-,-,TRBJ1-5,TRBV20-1,CSARDLGHRNQPQHF,TGCAGTGCTAGAGATCTAGGACACCGCAATCAGCCCCAGCATTTT
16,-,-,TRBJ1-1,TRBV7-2,CASSLRGGFPNTEAFF,TGTGCCAGCAGCTTACGAGGAGGGTTCCCGAACACTGAAGCTTTCTTT
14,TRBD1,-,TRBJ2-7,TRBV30,CAWSPGTGPYEQYF,TGTGCCTGGAGTCCCGGGACAGGGCCCTACGAGCAGTACTTC
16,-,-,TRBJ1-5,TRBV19,CASSIRGGRSNQPQHF,TGTGCCAGTAGTATTCGTGGGGGCCGGAGCAATCAGCCCCAGCATTTT
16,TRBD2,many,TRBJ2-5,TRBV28,CASSLLASGYQETQYF,TGTGCCAGCAGTTTATTGGCTAGCGGATACCAAGAGACCCAGTACTTC
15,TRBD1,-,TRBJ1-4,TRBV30,CAWGATGAAHEKLFF,TGTGCCTGGGGAGCGACAGGGGCTGCACATGAAAAACTGTTTTTT
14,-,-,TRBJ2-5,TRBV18,CASSPKTEKETQYF,TGTGCCAGCTCACCAAAGACAGAAAAAGAGACCCAGTACTTC
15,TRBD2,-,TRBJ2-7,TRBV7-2,CASSLTGGGHYEQYF,TGTGCCAGCAGCTTGACCGGGGGGGGGCACTACGAGCAGTACTTC
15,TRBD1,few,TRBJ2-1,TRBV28,CASSPPGQVYNEQFF,TGTGCCAGCAGTCCACCGGGACAGGTGTACAATGAGCAGTTCTTC
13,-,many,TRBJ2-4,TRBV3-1,CASSQPTSVIQYF,TGTGCCAGCAGCCAACCTACTAGTGTCATTCAGTACTTC
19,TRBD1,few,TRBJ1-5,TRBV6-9,CASSYSAGQGTYSNQPQHF,TGTGCCAGCAGTTACTCCGCCGGACAGGGGACCTATAGCAATCAGCCCCAGCATTTT
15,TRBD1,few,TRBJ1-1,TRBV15,CATSGDSRLNTEAFF,TGTGCCACCAGCGGGGACAGCCGACTTAACACTGAAGCTTTCTTT
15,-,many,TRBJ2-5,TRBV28,CASSLGPGEQETQYF,TGTGCCAGCAGTCTCGGCCCAGGGGAGCAAGAGACCCAGTACTTC
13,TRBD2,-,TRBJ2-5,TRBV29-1,CSVPAGGQETQYF,TGCAGCGTCCCCGCGGGGGGGCAAGAGACCCAGTACTTC
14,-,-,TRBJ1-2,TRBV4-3,CASSQVMGDYGYTF,TGCGCCAGCAGCCAAGTGATGGGGGACTATGGCTACACCTTC
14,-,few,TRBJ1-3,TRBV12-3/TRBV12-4,CASSSLEDGNTIYF,TGTGCCAGCAGTTCCTTGGAGGATGGAAACACCATATATTTT
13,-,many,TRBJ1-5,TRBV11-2,CASSSTGNQPQHF,TGTGCCAGCAGCTCTACAGGGAATCAGCCCCAGCATTTT
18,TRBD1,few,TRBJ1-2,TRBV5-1,CASSLGNLGTVANYGYTF,TGCGCCAGCAGCTTGGGGAACCTGGGGACAGTCGCTAACTATGGCTACACCTTC
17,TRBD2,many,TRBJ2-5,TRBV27,CASSPLSGRAYVGTQYF,TGTGCCAGCAGTCCGCTCAGCGGGAGAGCGTACGTGGGGACCCAGTACTTC
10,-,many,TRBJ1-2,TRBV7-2,CAIQGDGYTF,TGTGCCATCCAGGGCGATGGCTACACCTTC